This T cell receptor (beta chain) was found in a study of blood T cell repertoires in COVID-19. About the study: Researchers got acute and convalescent COVID-19 samples from the United States, Italy and Spain.

J lost 7 bases, V lost 6 bases, and 9 bases had no gene match. Looked up from germline, CDR1 is SNHLY and CDR2 is FYNNEI. CDR3 length: 15 amino acids. The method was immunoSEQ multiplex PCR; TCRdb's version includes in-frame clones alone and lacks a portion of them. The sample gives about 59,000 clones, 60% to 80% of which show up once; roughly 13% is in the top ten. What was sequenced was peripheral blood. This sequence joins TRBV2 and TRBJ1-6, with 7 positions matching TRBD1. This receptor was taken from an elderly man with acute or convalescent COVID-19. The CDR3 protein is CASSGQVFGNSPLHF. In nucleotides, the CDR3 is TGTGCCAGCAGCGGACAGGTCTTTGGAAATTCACCCCTCCACTTT. Drawing the rest from reference TRBV2 and TRBJ1-6, the complete variable domain is EPEVTQTPSHQVTQMGQEVILRCVPISNHLYFYWYRQILGQKVEFLVSFYNNEISEKSEIFDDQFSVERPDGSNFTLKIRSTKLEDSAMYFCASSGQVFGNSPLHFGNGTRLTVT.